This T cell receptor beta chain originates from a study of blood T cell repertoires in COVID-19. Whole-study context: T cells, B-cell-depleted T cells, or PBMCs supplied cDNA or gDNA.

Enrolled through a virtual design, the participants were between 18 and 89 years of age and came from under 30 US areas. Cohorts were assigned according to the clinical history that participants reported. The CDR3 covers 12 residues. Trimming stripped 6 bases from V and 5 bases from J, with 10 bases between. Germline CDR1 SQVTM, CDR2 ANQGSEA. This clone came up once. Original processing notes: Reference gene primer amplification yielded estimated nucleated cell counts. Using immunoSEQ multiplex PCR, the repertoire was profiled, and TCRdb retains in-frame clones only, with some absent. The V and J calls and clone size come from that table; D and trimming were worked out from the DNA. The sample contains about 220,000 clones, 85% to 90% of which appear only once.

This TCR derives from a woman under 30 in a cohort exposed to, infected with or recovered from COVID-19 (not recorded which). This chain connects TRBV29-1 to TRBJ2-2, with D possibly TRBD2 on 6 matching bases. Sequencing was carried out using PBMCs or T cells enriched from blood (not recorded which). CDR3 sequence reads: CSVSSGTGELFF. CDR3 DNA: TGCAGCGTGAGCAGCGGGACCGGGGAGCTGTTTTTT.